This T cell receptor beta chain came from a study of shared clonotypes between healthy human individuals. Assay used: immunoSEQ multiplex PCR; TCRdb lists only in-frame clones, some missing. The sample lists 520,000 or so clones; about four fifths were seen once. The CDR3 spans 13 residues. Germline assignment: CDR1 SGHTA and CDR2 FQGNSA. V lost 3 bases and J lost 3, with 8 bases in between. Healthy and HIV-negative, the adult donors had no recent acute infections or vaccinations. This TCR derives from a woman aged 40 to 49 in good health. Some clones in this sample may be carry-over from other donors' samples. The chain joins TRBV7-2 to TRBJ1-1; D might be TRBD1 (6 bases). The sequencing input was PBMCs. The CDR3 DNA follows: TGTGCCAGCAGCTTGACAGGCTACACTGAAGCTTTCTTT. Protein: CASSLTGYTEAFF.